The following is a TCR beta chain sequence with its context. Its antigen is undetermined. With the read ending 3 residues before the CDR3 end, the germline J gene is used to fill in that end. The germline V gene has CDR1 SEHNR and CDR2 FQNEAQ (reference sequence). The junction had 10 bases not matched to a gene; V was cut back by 5 bases and J by 7 bases. The CDR3 contains 15 residues. The sample belongs to a study of T cells in women clearing cervical HPV infection. Study overall: HLA type could not be excluded as a confounder. Study observations and caveats: CIN3+ cases had significantly higher TCR richness than controls; evenness did not differ.

Assay: immunoSEQ multiplex PCR; the TCRdb copy retains only in-frame clones and omits some. Its listing shows about 14,000 clones. Each participant carried one incident cervical HPV16 infection only. The sample taken for sequencing was blood buffy coat. The V call is TRBV7-9, the J call TRBJ1-4; 7 bases match TRBD1. This TCR was sampled from a woman aged 18-70 years with a cervical HPV16 infection that either progressed to CIN3+ or cleared (not recorded which). The sequenced CDR3 bases are TGTGCCAGCAGCCGGAGACAGGGTGGGTTTGAAAAA. This gives the protein CASSRRQGGFEK. Given in full, the CDR3 is CASSRRQGGFEKLFF.